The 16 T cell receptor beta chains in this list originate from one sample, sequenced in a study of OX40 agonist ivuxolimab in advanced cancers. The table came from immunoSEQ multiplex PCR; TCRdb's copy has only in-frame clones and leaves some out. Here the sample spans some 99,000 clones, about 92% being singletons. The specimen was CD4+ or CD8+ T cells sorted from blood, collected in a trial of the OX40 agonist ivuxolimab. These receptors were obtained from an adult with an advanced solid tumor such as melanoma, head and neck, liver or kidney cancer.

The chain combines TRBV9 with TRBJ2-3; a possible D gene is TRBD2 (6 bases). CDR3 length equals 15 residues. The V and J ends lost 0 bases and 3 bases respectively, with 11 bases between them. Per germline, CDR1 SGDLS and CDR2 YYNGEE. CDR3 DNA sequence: TGTGCCAGCAGCGTAGGAGCGGGCGTAACAGATACGCAGTATTTT. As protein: CASSVGAGVTDTQYF.

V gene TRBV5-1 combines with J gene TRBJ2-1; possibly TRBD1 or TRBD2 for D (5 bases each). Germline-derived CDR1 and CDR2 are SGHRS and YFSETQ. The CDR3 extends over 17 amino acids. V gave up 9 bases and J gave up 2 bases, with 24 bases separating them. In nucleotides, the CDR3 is TGCGCCAAAAACCGGGACCAAACATCTGAGGCCTACAATGAGCAGTTCTTC. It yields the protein CAKNRDQTSEAYNEQFF. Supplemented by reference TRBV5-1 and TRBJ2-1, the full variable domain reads KAGVTQTPRYLIKTRGQQVTLSCSPISGHRSVSWYQQTPGQGLQFLFEYFSETQRNKGNFPGRFSGRQFSNSRSEMNVSTLELGDSALYLCAKNRDQTSEAYNEQFFGPGTRLTVL.

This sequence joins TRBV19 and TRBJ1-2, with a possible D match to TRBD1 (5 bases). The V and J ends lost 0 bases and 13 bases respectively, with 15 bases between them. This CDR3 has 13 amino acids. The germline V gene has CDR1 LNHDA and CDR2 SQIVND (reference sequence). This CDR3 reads CASSIDRTRSSTF. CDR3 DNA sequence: TGTGCCAGTAGTATAGATAGGACACGCTCGTCCACCTTC. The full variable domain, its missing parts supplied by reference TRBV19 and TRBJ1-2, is DGGITQSPKYLFRKEGQNVTLSCEQNLNHDAMYWYRQDPGQGLRLIYYSQIVNDFQKGDIAEGYSVSREKKESFPLTVTSAQKNPTAFYLCASSIDRTRSSTFGSGTRLTVV.

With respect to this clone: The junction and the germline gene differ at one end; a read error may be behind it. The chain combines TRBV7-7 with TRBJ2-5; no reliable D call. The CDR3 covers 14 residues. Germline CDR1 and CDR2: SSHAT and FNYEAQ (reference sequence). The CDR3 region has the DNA TGTGCTAGCAGCTTTCCCGGAAGGATGGAGACCCAGTACTTC. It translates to CASSFPGRMETQYF.

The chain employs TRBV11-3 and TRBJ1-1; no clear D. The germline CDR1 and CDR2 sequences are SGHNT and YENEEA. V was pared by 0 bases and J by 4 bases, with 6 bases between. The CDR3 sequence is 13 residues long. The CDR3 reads CASSLETSTEAFF. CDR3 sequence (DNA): TGTGCCAGCAGCTTAGAAACATCCACTGAAGCTTTCTTT.

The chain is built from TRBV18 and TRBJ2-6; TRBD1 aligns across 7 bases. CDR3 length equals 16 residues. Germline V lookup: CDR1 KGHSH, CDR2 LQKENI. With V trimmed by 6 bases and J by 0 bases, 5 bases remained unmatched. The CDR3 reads CASSHGQASGANVLTF. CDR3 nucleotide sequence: TGTGCCAGCTCTCACGGACAGGCCTCTGGGGCCAACGTCCTGACTTTC.

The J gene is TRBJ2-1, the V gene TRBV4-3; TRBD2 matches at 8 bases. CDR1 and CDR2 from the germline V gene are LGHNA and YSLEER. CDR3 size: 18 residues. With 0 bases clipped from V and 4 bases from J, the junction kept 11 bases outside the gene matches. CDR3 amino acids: CASSQDPATSGAYNEQFF. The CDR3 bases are TGCGCCAGCAGCCAAGACCCCGCAACTAGCGGAGCATACAATGAGCAGTTCTTC.

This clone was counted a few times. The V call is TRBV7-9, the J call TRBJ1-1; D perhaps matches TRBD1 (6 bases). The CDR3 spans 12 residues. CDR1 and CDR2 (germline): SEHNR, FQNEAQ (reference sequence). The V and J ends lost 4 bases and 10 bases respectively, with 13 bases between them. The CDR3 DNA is TGTGCCAGCAGCTGGGCGGGGGCAGGAGCTTTCTTT. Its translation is CASSWAGAGAFF.

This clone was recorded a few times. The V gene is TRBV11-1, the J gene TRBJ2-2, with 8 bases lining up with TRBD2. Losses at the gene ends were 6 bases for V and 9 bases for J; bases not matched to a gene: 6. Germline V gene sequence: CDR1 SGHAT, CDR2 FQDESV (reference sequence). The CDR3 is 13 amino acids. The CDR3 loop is CASRGLARRELFF. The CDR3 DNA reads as TGTGCCAGCAGAGGACTAGCCCGACGGGAGCTGTTTTTT.

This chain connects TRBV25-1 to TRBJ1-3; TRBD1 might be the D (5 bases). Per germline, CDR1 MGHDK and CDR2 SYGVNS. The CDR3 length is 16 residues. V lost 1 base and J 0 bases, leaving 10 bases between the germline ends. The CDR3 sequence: CASSEWGSRSGNTIYF. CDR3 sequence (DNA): TGTGCCAGCAGTGAATGGGGCTCACGCTCTGGAAACACCATATATTTT.

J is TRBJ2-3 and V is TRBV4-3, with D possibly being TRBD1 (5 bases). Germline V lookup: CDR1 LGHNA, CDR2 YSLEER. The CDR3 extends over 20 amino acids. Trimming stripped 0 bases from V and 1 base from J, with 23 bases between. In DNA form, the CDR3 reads TGCGCCAGCAGCCAAGATAATCCCCTCCGGGTCCAAGGGGGCACAGATACGCAGTATTTT. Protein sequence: CASSQDNPLRVQGGTDTQYF.

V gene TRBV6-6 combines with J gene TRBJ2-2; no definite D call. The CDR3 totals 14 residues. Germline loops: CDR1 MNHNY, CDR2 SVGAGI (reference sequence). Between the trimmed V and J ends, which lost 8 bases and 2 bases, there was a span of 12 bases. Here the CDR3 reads CASAQTDNTGELFF. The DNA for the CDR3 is TGTGCCAGCGCTCAAACAGATAACACCGGGGAGCTGTTTTTT.

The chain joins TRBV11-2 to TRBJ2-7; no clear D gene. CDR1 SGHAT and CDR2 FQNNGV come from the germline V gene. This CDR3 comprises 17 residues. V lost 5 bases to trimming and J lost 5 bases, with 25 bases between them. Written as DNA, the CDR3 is TGTGCCAGCAGCCCCCCAGCGTGGGATGCGCTTCAGAACGAGCAGTACTTC. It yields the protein CASSPPAWDALQNEQYF.

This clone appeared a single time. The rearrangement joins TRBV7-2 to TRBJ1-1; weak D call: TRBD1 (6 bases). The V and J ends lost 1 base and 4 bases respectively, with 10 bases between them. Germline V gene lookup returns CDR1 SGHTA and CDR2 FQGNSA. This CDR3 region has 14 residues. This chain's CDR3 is CASSLVSRGTEAFF. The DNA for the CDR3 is TGTGCCAGCAGCTTAGTATCCAGGGGCACTGAAGCTTTCTTT. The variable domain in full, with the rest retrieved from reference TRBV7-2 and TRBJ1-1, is GAGVSQSPSNKVTEKGKDVELRCDPISGHTALYWYRQSLGQGLEFLIYFQGNSAPDKSGLPSDRFSAERTGGSVSTLTIQRTQQEDSAVYLCASSLVSRGTEAFFGQGTRLTVV.

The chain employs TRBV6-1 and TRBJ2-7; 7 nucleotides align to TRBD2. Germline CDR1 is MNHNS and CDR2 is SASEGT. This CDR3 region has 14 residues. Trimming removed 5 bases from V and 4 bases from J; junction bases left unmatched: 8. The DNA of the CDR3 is TGTGCCAGCAGTCCCTCCGGGGGGAGGTACGAGCAGTACTTC. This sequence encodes CASSPSGGRYEQYF.

The CDR3 loop reads CASSQLAGETGEQFF. The CDR3 DNA reads TGTGCCAGCAGTCAACTAGCGGGAGAGACGGGGGAGCAGTTCTTC. V is TRBV2 and J is TRBJ2-1; TRBD2 agrees at 11 bases. Germline loops: CDR1 SNHLY, CDR2 FYNNEI. The CDR3 contains 15 residues. With V trimmed by 5 bases and J by 10 bases, 10 bases remained unmatched. The whole variable domain, filled in from reference TRBV2 and TRBJ2-1, reads EPEVTQTPSHQVTQMGQEVILRCVPISNHLYFYWYRQILGQKVEFLVSFYNNEISEKSEIFDDQFSVERPDGSNFTLKIRSTKLEDSAMYFCASSQLAGETGEQFFGPGTRLTVL.